This T cell receptor (beta chain) derives from a study of T cell clones after liver transplantation. Trimming left V 0 bases short and J 7 bases short, with 8 bases between. The length of the CDR3 is 12 residues. The germline V gene encodes CDR1 SGHDT and CDR2 YYEEEE. This table comes from immunoSEQ multiplex PCR, and its TCRdb copy is limited to in-frame clones, with some not included. The table has just over 9,000 clones, about 80% seen once. Sample: CD8+ T cells from blood, taken before liver transplant. The origin of this receptor is a human donor who received a liver transplant. The chain couples TRBV5-6 to TRBJ2-7; D not certain. This chain's CDR3 is CASSLESVEQYF. CDR3 DNA sequence: TGTGCCAGCAGCTTGGAGTCGGTTGAGCAGTACTTC.